This record looks at one T cell receptor beta chain sequence and its context. The antigen remains unidentified. The data derive from a study of OX40 agonist ivuxolimab in advanced cancers. Study results and caveats: Antigen specificity was not determined for the expanded peripheral T cells.

V shed 1 base and J shed 0 bases, with 7 bases lying between them. Per the germline V gene, CDR1 is SGHAT and CDR2 is FQNNGV. The CDR3 contains 15 residues. Using immunoSEQ multiplex PCR, the repertoire was profiled, and TCRdb retains in-frame clones only, with some absent. The sample lists approximately 80,000 clones, roughly nine tenths occurring once. V is TRBV11-2 and J is TRBJ2-1; D ambiguous. Sequenced material: CD4+ or CD8+ T cells sorted from blood, taken in a trial of the OX40 agonist ivuxolimab. The source of this sequence is an adult with an advanced solid tumor such as melanoma, head and neck, liver or kidney cancer. The CDR3 sequence: CASSLGWSSYNEQFF. CDR3 nucleotide sequence: TGTGCCAGCAGCTTAGGGTGGAGCTCCTACAATGAGCAGTTCTTC.